One and the same sample provided the 20 T cell receptor beta chains below, sequenced in a study of CD8+CD57+ T cells in acquired aplastic anemia. Genomic DNA, the template, was used for profiling of the TCR beta VDJ and CDR3. A single record per CDR3 protein comes from TCRdb applying MiXCR to the reads. The table records 180,000 or so distinct CDR3 sequences, approximately 52% of them present only once. Patients who underwent sequencing had shown CD8+CD57+ cell expansion by flow cytometry. Sample: sorted CD4+, CD8+, or CD8+CD57+ T cells (not recorded which) from PBMCs. Source of these receptors: a human donor with aplastic anemia.

This clonotype was seen many times. The J gene is TRBJ2-3, the V gene TRBV5-1; TRBD1 agrees at 7 bases. This CDR3 has 15 amino acids. Losses at the gene ends were 4 bases for V and 2 bases for J; bases not matched to a gene: 7. Germline CDR1 SGHRS, CDR2 YFSETQ. The CDR3 coding sequence is TGCGCCAGCAGCAATACAGGGGATCCCACAGATACGCAGTATTTT. Translated, it gives CASSNTGDPTDTQYF.

This sequence joins TRBV30 and TRBJ1-1; D is ambiguous. CDR1 GTSNPN and CDR2 SVGIG come from the germline V gene (reference sequence). The CDR3 runs 12 residues. V lost 3 bases to trimming and J lost 4 bases, with 9 bases between them. CDR3 residues: CAWSPGLTEAFF. The CDR3 bases are TGTGCCTGGAGCCCCGGTCTCACTGAAGCTTTCTTT.

This clonotype was recorded at least ten times. This rearrangement joins TRBV12-3 or TRBV12-4 to TRBJ2-3; D uncertain. Trimming cost V 6 bases and J 1 base, with 11 bases left between them. This CDR3 has 14 residues. The CDR3 bases are TGTGCCAGCAGCCCGACCCACGGCACAGATACGCAGTATTTT. It is translated as CASSPTHGTDTQYF.

This clonotype was found many times. The chain couples TRBV20-1 to TRBJ1-1, with a tentative D call TRBD1 (5 bases). The CDR3 runs 12 residues. Germline-derived CDR1 and CDR2 are DFQATT and SNEGSKA (reference sequence). Trimming stripped 1 base from V and 9 bases from J, with 12 bases between. The CDR3 sequence is CSARVWGMQAFF. In DNA form, the CDR3 reads TGCAGTGCTAGAGTGTGGGGCATGCAAGCTTTCTTT.

The chain recombines TRBV9 with TRBJ1-2; D is uncertain. Trimming removed 0 bases at V and 6 bases at J, with 9 bases between. Germline V gene sequence: CDR1 SGDLS, CDR2 YYNGEE. The CDR3 covers 13 residues. The CDR3 sequence: CASSVGSRNGYTF. The CDR3 DNA follows: TGTGCCAGCAGCGTAGGATCTCGGAATGGCTACACCTTC. Full variable domain (outside the CDR3, taken from reference TRBV9 and TRBJ1-2): DSGVTQTPKHLITATGQRVTLRCSPRSGDLSVYWYQQSLDQGLQFLIQYYNGEERAKGNILERFSAQQFPDLHSELNLSSLELGDSALYFCASSVGSRNGYTFGSGTRLTVV.

Of note for this clonotype: A read error may be the cause here, since a much bigger clone is one base away. The chain couples TRBV6-1 to TRBJ2-1; D gene ambiguous. CDR1 MNHNS and CDR2 SASEGT come from the germline V gene. The CDR3 sequence is 13 residues long. The CDR3 region has the DNA TGTGCCAGCAGTGAACCCGATAAGGATGAGCAGCTCTTC. Translated, it gives CASSEPDKDEQLF.

This clonotype was observed at least ten times. The chain recombines TRBV2 with TRBJ1-1; 7 bases map to TRBD1. This CDR3 is built from 13 residues. Germline V gene lookup returns CDR1 SNHLY and CDR2 FYNNEI. With 7 bases clipped from V and 1 base from J, the junction kept 3 bases outside the gene matches. CDR3 DNA sequence: TGTGCCAGCAACCGGGACAGGAACACTGAAGCTTTCTTT. It specifies CASNRDRNTEAFF.

This clonotype was counted a single time. The V call is TRBV7-9, the J call TRBJ1-1; D is undetermined. Per the germline V gene, CDR1 is SEHNR and CDR2 is FQNEAQ (reference sequence). V lost 10 bases and J 5 bases, leaving 8 bases between the germline ends. This CDR3 is 10 amino acids long. CDR3 in DNA: TGTGCCACAGGCGGGACTGAAGCTTTCTTT. This encodes CATGGTEAFF.

The gene calls are TRBV6-2 or TRBV6-3 and TRBJ2-3; the D is unclear. In germline, CDR1 is MNHEY, CDR2 SVGEGT. CDR3 length: 14 residues. V lost 0 bases and J 3 bases, leaving 7 bases between the germline ends. The CDR3 here is CASSYSESTDTQYF. CDR3 nucleotides: TGTGCCAGCAGTTACTCGGAAAGTACAGATACGCAGTATTTT.

This clonotype was counted many times. The chain links TRBV5-1 to TRBJ1-3; D remains ambiguous. Germline-derived CDR1 and CDR2 are SGHRS and YFSETQ. CDR3 length equals 15 residues. V was pared by 4 bases and J by 0 bases, with 11 bases between. CDR3: CASSETLISGNTIYF. DNA for the CDR3: TGCGCCAGCAGCGAAACCCTAATCTCTGGAAACACCATATATTTT.

Notes on this clonotype: This could be a read error, since a much larger clone is one nucleotide away. The chain couples TRBV11-2 to TRBJ2-3; 11 bases match TRBD2. The CDR3 has 15 residues. The germline gives CDR1 SGHAT, CDR2 FQNNGV. CDR3 sequence reads: CASSRSGGAGDTQCF. In DNA form, the CDR3 reads TGTGCCAGCAGCCGTAGCGGGGGGGCCGGAGATACGCAGTGTTTT.

Many counts were recorded for this clonotype. The chain is built from TRBV3-1 and TRBJ2-7; D is possibly TRBD1 (5 bases). The germline V gene has CDR1 LGHDT and CDR2 YNNKEL (reference sequence). Trimming took 0 bases from V and 2 from J, leaving 14 bases between them. CDR3 size: 16 residues. CDR3 sequence reads: CASSQDPGRAPYEQYF. The CDR3, as DNA: TGTGCCAGCAGCCAAGATCCCGGCAGGGCTCCCTACGAGCAGTACTTC.

This clonotype was found a few times. This chain connects TRBV10-3 to TRBJ1-5; TRBD1 agrees at 11 bases. This CDR3 has 16 amino acids. Germline CDR1 reads ENHRY; CDR2 reads SYGVKD. The V and J ends lost 11 bases and 6 bases, in that order; junction bases with no gene match: 15. The CDR3 spells CASQVGTGGDVQPQHF. The CDR3 DNA is TGTGCCTCTCAAGTAGGGACAGGGGGTGACGTTCAGCCCCAGCATTTT.

This clonotype was counted only a few times. The chain combines TRBV7-8 with TRBJ1-1; D is undetermined. The CDR3 consists of 14 residues. Deletions cut 1 base from V and 5 bases from J, with 11 bases between. The V gene's germline CDR1 is SGHVS and CDR2 FQNEAQ. The CDR3 is CASSLGQVRTEAFF. The CDR3 DNA reads TGTGCCAGCAGCTTAGGGCAAGTAAGGACTGAAGCTTTCTTT.

This clonotype was seen only a few times. The chain links TRBV30 to TRBJ1-5; 8 bases align to TRBD1. Germline-derived CDR1 and CDR2 are GTSNPN and SVGIG (reference sequence). This CDR3 contains 15 residues. V was clipped by 2 bases and J by 4 bases; unmatched bases: 7. The DNA of the CDR3 is TGTGCCTGGAGTCGGACGAGACAGGGGAATCAGCCCCAGCATTTT. Amino acids: CAWSRTRQGNQPQHF.

This clonotype was seen at least ten times. The chain combines TRBV12-3 or TRBV12-4 with TRBJ2-7; TRBD1 might be the D (6 bases). There are 15 residues in the CDR3. V lost 4 bases, J lost 3 bases, and 16 bases lay in between. This CDR3 reads CASSSSLQGFYEQYF. The CDR3 coding sequence is TGTGCCAGCAGTTCTAGCCTACAGGGATTCTACGAGCAGTACTTC.

The chain employs TRBV19 and TRBJ1-5; D call uncertain. The V gene's germline CDR1 is LNHDA and CDR2 SQIVND (reference sequence). The V and J ends lost 1 base and 7 bases respectively, with 8 bases between them. CDR3 length equals 13 residues. CDR3 protein: CASSIGQGQPQHF. The CDR3 nucleotides read TGTGCCAGTAGTATAGGTCAAGGGCAGCCCCAGCATTTT.

This clonotype was seen ten or more times. V is TRBV20-1 and J is TRBJ1-3; D uncertain. This CDR3 comprises 13 residues. The germline gives CDR1 DFQATT, CDR2 SNEGSKA (reference sequence). V was pared by 2 bases and J by 0 bases, with 5 bases between. CDR3 in DNA: TGCAGTGCTAGACCCCCCTCTGGAAACACCATATATTTT. Its protein is CSARPPSGNTIYF.

The chain's CDR3 is CASQFVQANTEAFF. In nucleotides, the CDR3 is TGTGCCAGCCAATTTGTTCAGGCGAACACTGAAGCTTTCTTT. V usage is TRBV11-3 and J usage is TRBJ1-1, with D uncertain. This CDR3 is built from 14 residues. V was shortened by 8 bases and J by 1 base, with 14 bases between the two germline ends. Germline lookup yields CDR1 SGHNT and CDR2 YENEEA.

A note on this clonotype: One end of the junction varies from germline; a read error may be responsible. This chain uses TRBV20-1 with TRBJ2-5; D is ambiguous. The CDR3 spans 10 residues. Germline CDR1 is DFQATT and CDR2 is SNEGSKA (reference sequence). The CDR3 protein is CSAYQEIQYF. The CDR3, as DNA: TGCAGTGCTTACCAAGAGATCCAGTACTTC.